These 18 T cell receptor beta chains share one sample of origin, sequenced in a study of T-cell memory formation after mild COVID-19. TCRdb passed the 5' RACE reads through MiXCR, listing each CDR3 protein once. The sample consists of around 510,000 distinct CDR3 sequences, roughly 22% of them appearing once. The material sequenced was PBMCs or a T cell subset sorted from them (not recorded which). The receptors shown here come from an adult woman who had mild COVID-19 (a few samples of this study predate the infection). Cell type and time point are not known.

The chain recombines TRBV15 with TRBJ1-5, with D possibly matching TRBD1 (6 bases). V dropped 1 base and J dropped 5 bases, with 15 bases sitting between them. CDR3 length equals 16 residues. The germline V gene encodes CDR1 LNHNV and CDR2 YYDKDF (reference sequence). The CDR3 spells CATSRGERGSHQPQHF. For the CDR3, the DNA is TGTGCCACCAGCAGAGGGGAGAGGGGGAGCCATCAGCCCCAGCATTTT.

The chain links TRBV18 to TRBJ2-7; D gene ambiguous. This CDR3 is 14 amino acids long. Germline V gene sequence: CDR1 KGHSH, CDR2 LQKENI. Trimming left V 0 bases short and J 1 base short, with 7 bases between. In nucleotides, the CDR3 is TGTGCCAGCTCACCACCGCACGAATCCTACGAGCAGTACTTC. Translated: CASSPPHESYEQYF.

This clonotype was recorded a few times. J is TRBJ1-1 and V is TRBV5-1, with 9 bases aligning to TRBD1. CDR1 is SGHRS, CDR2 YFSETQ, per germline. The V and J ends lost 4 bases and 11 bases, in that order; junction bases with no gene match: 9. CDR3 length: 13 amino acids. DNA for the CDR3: TGCGCCAGCAGCGCGATTACAGGGGGCGATGCTTTCTTT. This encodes CASSAITGGDAFF.

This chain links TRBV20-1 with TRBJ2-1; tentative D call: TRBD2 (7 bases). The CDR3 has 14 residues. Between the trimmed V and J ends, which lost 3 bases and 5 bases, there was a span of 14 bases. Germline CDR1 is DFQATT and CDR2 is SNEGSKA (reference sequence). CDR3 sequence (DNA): TGCAGTGCTAGGGGGGGGCTGGCCCACAATGAGCAGTTCTTC. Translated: CSARGGLAHNEQFF.

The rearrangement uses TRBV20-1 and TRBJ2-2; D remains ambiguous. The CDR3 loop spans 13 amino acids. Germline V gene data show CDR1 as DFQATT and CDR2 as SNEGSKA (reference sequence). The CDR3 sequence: CYFKDGDTGELFF. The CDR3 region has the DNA TGCTACTTTAAGGACGGTGACACCGGGGAGCTGTTTTTT.

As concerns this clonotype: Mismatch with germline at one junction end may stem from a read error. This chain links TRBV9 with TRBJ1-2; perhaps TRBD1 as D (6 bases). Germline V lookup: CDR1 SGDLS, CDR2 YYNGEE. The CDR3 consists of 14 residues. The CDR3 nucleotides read TGTGCCAGCAGCGTAGAACCTCCTCAGGGGAATATCGCCTTC. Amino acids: CASSVEPPQGNIAF. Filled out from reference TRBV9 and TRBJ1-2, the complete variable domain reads DSGVTQTPKHLITATGQRVTLRCSPRSGDLSVYWYQQSLDQGLQFLIQYYNGEERAKGNILERFSAQQFPDLHSELNLSSLELGDSALYFCASSVEPPQGNIAFGSGTRLTVV.

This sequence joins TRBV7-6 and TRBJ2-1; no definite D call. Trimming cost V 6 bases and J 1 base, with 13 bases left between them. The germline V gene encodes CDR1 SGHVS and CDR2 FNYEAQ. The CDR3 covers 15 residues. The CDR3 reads CASSDPADSYNEQFF. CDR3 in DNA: TGTGCCAGCAGTGACCCGGCAGATTCCTACAATGAGCAGTTCTTC.

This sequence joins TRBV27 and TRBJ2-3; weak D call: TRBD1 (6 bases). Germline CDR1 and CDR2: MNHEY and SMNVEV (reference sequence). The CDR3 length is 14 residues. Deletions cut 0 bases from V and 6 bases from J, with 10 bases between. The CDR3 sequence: CASSLSFQGDTQYF. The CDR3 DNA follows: TGTGCCAGCAGTTTATCGTTTCAGGGGGATACGCAGTATTTT.

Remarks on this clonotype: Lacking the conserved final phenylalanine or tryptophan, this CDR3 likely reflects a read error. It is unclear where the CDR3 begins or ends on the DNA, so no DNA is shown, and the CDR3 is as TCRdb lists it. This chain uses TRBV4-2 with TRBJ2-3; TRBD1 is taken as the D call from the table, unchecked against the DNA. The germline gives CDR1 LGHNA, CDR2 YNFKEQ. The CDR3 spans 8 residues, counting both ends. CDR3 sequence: CASSLVGV.

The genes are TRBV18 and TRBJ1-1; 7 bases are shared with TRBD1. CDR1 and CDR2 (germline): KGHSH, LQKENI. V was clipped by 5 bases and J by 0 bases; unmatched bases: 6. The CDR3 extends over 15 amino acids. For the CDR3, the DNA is TGTGCCAGCTCAGAAGGGGGACAGATGAACACTGAAGCTTTCTTT. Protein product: CASSEGGQMNTEAFF.

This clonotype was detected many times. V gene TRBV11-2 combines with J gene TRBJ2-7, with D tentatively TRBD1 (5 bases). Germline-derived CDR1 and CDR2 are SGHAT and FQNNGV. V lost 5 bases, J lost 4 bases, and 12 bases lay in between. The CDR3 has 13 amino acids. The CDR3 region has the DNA TGTGCCAGCAGCCAGGGCCTCACTTACGAGCAGTACTTC. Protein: CASSQGLTYEQYF.

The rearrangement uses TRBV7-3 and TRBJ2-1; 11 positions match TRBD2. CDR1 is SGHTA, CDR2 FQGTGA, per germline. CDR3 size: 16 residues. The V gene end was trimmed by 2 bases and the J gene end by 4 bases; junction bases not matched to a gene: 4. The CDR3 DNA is TGTGCCAGCAGCTTACTAGCGGGAGGTCGATACAATGAGCAGTTCTTC. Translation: CASSLLAGGRYNEQFF.

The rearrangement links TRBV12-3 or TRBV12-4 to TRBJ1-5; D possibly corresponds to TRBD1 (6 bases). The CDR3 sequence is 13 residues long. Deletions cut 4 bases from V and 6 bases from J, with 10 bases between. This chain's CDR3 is CASSWTVSQPQHF. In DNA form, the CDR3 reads TGTGCCAGCAGTTGGACAGTAAGTCAGCCCCAGCATTTT.

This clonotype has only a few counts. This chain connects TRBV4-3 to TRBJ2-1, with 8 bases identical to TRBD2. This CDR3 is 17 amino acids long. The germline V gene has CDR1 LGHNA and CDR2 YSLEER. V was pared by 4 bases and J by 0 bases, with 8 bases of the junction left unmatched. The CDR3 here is CASSRHSGASSYNEQFF. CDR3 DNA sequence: TGCGCCAGCAGCCGACATAGCGGGGCCAGCTCCTACAATGAGCAGTTCTTC.

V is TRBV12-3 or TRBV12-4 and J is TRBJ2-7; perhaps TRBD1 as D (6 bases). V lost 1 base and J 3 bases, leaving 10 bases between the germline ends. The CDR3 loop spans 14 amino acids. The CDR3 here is CASSLEQGIYEQYF. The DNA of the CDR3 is TGTGCCAGCAGTTTAGAACAGGGTATCTACGAGCAGTACTTC.

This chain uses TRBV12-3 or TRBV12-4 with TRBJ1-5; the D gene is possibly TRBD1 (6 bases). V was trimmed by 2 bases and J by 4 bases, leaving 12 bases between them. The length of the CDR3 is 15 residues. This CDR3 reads CASSLTGDRNQPQHF. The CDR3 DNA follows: TGTGCCAGCAGTTTAACGGGTGACAGGAATCAGCCCCAGCATTTT.

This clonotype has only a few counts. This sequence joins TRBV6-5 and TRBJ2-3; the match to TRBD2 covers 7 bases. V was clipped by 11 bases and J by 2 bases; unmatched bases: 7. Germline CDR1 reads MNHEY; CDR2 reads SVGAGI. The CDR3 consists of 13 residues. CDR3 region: CASSGTNTDTQYF. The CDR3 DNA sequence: TGTGCCTCTTCCGGGACTAACACAGATACGCAGTATTTT.

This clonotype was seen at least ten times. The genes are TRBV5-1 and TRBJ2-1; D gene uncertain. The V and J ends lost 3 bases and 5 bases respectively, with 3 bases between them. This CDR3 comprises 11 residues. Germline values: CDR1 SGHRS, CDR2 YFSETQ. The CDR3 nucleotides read TGCGCCAGCAGCTCAAACAATGAGCAGTTCTTC. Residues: CASSSNNEQFF.